These T cell receptor beta chains were read from a single sample in a study of shared clonotypes between healthy human individuals. Assay: immunoSEQ multiplex PCR; the TCRdb copy retains only in-frame clones and omits some. The sample lists some 1.4 million clones, roughly 97% occurring once. The sample consisted of naive CD4+ T cells sorted from blood. The receptors derive from a man aged 25 to 45 in good health. Both conserved end residues are part of each CDR3. The D gene is left open where the match is weak. Where a row states a size, it is once, few, many or the class of an expanded clone; other rows omit it.

>NA|TRBJ2-7|NA|TRBV19
CASSINSGPYEQYF
TGTGCCAGTAGTATTAATTCCGGCCCCTACGAGCAGTACTTC
>NA|TRBJ1-4|NA|TRBV10-3
CAISESWGEKLFF
TGTGCCATCAGTGAGTCGTGGGGTGAAAAACTGTTTTTT
>NA|TRBJ2-7|NA|TRBV28
CASSLASAGTNYEQYF
TGTGCCAGCAGTTTAGCTTCGGCAGGCACTAACTACGAGCAGTACTTC
>NA|TRBJ2-2|NA|TRBV2
CASSDPYVRSAPNTGELFF
TGTGCCAGCAGTGACCCTTACGTTCGCAGCGCCCCGAACACCGGGGAGCTGTTTTTT
>once|TRBJ2-5|NA|TRBV5-1
CASGQETQYF
TGCGCCAGCGGCCAAGAGACCCAGTACTTC
>once|TRBJ2-1|NA|TRBV11-2
CASSLVSLTRYNEQFF
TGTGCCAGCAGCTTAGTTTCACTAACCCGTTACAATGAGCAGTTCTTC
>NA|TRBJ2-3|NA|TRBV6-5
CASSPSGEWADTQYF
TGTGCCAGCAGCCCGTCGGGGGAGTGGGCAGATACGCAGTATTTT
>NA|TRBJ2-7|TRBD1|TRBV4-3
CASSQTGGSSYEQYF
TGCGCCAGCAGCCAGACAGGGGGTAGCTCCTACGAGCAGTACTTC
>NA|TRBJ1-4|NA|TRBV20-1
CSGTQAGKLFF
TGCAGTGGGACGCAGGCGGGAAAACTGTTTTTT
>NA|TRBJ2-3|NA|TRBV5-1
CASSLGLAETSTDTQYF
TGCGCCAGCAGCTTGGGTCTCGCGGAAACTAGCACAGATACGCAGTATTTT
>NA|TRBJ2-2|TRBD1|TRBV11-2
CASSLGGQGGTGELFF
TGTGCCAGCAGCTTAGGAGGACAGGGAGGCACCGGGGAGCTGTTTTTT
>NA|TRBJ2-1|NA|TRBV10-1
CASSEWVGQGTYNEQFF
TGCGCCAGCAGTGAGTGGGTCGGTCAGGGCACCTACAATGAGCAGTTCTTC
>few|TRBJ1-1|NA|TRBV19
CASSIQGGGTEAFF
TGTGCCAGTAGTATTCAGGGTGGGGGGACTGAAGCTTTCTTT
>NA|TRBJ2-7|TRBD2|TRBV13
CASSPGTSVYEQYF
TGTGCCAGCAGCCCGGGGACTAGCGTCTACGAGCAGTACTTC
>NA|TRBJ1-1|NA|TRBV18
CASSPPVGHSPPMNTEAFF
TGTGCCAGCTCACCACCGGTTGGGCACAGCCCTCCCATGAACACTGAAGCTTTCTTT
>NA|TRBJ2-2|NA|TRBV19
CASSPRQKANTGELFF
TGTGCCAGTAGTCCTAGACAGAAAGCGAACACCGGGGAGCTGTTTTTT
>NA|TRBJ2-7|TRBD2|TRBV10-2
CASRAGLAGGYEQYF
TGCGCCAGCAGGGCGGGACTAGCGGGAGGCTACGAGCAGTACTTC
>NA|TRBJ1-2|NA|TRBV18
CASSPGWINYGYTF
TGTGCCAGCTCACCAGGGTGGATTAACTATGGCTACACCTTC
>NA|TRBJ2-2|NA|TRBV4-3
CASSQEVARGIGGELFF
TGCGCCAGCAGCCAAGAGGTGGCACGGGGAATAGGCGGGGAGCTGTTTTTT
>NA|TRBJ2-2|NA|TRBV7-7
CASSLVAGGELFF
TGTGCTAGCAGCTTAGTTGCGGGCGGGGAGCTGTTTTTT
>NA|TRBJ2-1|NA|TRBV25-1
CASSEGYNEQFF
TGTGCCAGCAGTGAAGGTTACAATGAGCAGTTCTTC
>NA|TRBJ2-2|TRBD2|TRBV27
CASSWTSGSRIIRELFF
TGTGCCAGCAGTTGGACTAGCGGGAGTCGTATAATCAGGGAGCTGTTTTTT